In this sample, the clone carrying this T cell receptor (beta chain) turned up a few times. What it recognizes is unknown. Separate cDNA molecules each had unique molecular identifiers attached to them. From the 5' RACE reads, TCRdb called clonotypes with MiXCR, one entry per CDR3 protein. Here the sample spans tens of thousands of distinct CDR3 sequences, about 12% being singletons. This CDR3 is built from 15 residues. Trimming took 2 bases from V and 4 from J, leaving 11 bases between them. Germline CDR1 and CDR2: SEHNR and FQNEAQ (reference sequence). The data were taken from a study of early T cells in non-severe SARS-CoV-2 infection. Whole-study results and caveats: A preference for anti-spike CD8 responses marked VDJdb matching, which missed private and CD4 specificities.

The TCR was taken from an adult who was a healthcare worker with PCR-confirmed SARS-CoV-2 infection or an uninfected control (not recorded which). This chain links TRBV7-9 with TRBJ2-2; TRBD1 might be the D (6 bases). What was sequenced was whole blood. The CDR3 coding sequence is TGTGCCAGCAGCTTAAGGGGGATTAGCACCGGGGAGCTGTTTTTT. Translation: CASSLRGISTGELFF.